This note documents a single T cell receptor (beta chain) sequence. Its antigen is not known. TCRdb analysed the 5' RACE reads with MiXCR anew, one entry per CDR3 protein. The repertoire includes approximately 500,000 distinct CDR3 sequences, 13% to 15% of them detected once, and 0.44% sits in the top ten. The CDR3 extends over 14 amino acids. Trimming cost V 6 bases and J 4 bases; bases outside gene matches: 5. This entry comes from a study of identical twins. Study-wide points: Clonotypes of the beta chain that were abundant in cord blood carried fewer insertions (memory repertoires showed none).

This sample also appeared in a second study, on yellow fever vaccine responses in identical twins.

The specimen sequenced was CD4+ T cells sorted from blood. The clonotype originates from a woman between 18 and 29 years old in good health. The chain links TRBV12-3 or TRBV12-4 to TRBJ2-2, with 7 bases lining up with TRBD2. CDR3 bases: TGTGCCAGCAGCCGGGGACTACCCACCGGGGAGCTGTTTTTT. It is translated as CASSRGLPTGELFF.